The rows below give T cell receptor beta chains drawn from one sample of a study of blood T cell repertoires in COVID-19. TCRdb's table, derived via immunoSEQ multiplex PCR, lists solely in-frame clones and lacks some. The sample contains 200,000 to 250,000 clones, approximately 83% of which appear only once. The sequenced sample was peripheral blood. Receptors were obtained from a man aged 25 to 45 who had recovered from COVID-19. Each CDR3 is given with its conserved first and last residue. The D gene is left open where the match is weak. Clone sizes are given selectively: once, few, many, or a class where the clone is expanded.

j_gene,d_gene,len,v_gene,abundance,CDR3nt,CDR3aa
TRBJ2-7,NA,15,TRBV27,NA,TGTGCCAGCAGTTTGGCTGGACAGCCGAGTTGGGAGCAGTACTTC,CASSLAGQPSWEQYF
TRBJ1-1,TRBD1,15,TRBV5-1,NA,TGCGCCAGCAGCTCAAACAGGGGGTTGAACACTGAAGCTTTCTTT,CASSSNRGLNTEAFF
TRBJ1-2,NA,12,TRBV6-5,NA,TGTGCCAGCGCTCGGGGGTACTATGGCTACACCTTC,CASARGYYGYTF
TRBJ1-4,NA,13,TRBV2,NA,TGTGCCAGCAGAGCTGGCGGGGGGGAAAAACTGTTTTTT,CASRAGGGEKLFF
TRBJ2-5,TRBD1,15,TRBV5-1,NA,TGCGCCAGCAGGTGGAACCCGGGACAGCAAGAGACCCAGTACTTC,CASRWNPGQQETQYF
TRBJ1-3,NA,18,TRBV7-9,NA,TGTGCCAGCAGCTTATTGGTTGTGCGGGGGATATCTGGAAACACCATATATTTT,CASSLLVVRGISGNTIYF
TRBJ1-1,NA,13,TRBV18,NA,TGTGCCAGCTCACCAGCAGGGTACACTGAAGCTTTCTTT,CASSPAGYTEAFF
TRBJ1-2,TRBD1,15,TRBV7-2,once,TGTGCCAGCAGCTCTCAAGGGGGCCTCTTTGGCGGCTACACCTTC,CASSSQGGLFGGYTF
TRBJ2-3,TRBD2,15,TRBV11-3,NA,TGTGCCAGCAGCTTACAAGCGGGGGTAACAGATACGCAGTATTTT,CASSLQAGVTDTQYF
TRBJ1-1,NA,14,TRBV6-4,NA,TGTGCCAGCAGTGCTCGGACAGATCACACTGAAGCTTTCTTT,CASSARTDHTEAFF
TRBJ2-2,NA,16,TRBV9,NA,TGTGCCAGCAGCGTAACATTAGACAGAAGCACCGGGGAGCTGTTTTTT,CASSVTLDRSTGELFF
TRBJ2-1,TRBD2,13,TRBV7-3,NA,TGTGCCAGCAGCTCCCAGCGGGGGGGTGAGCAGTTCTTC,CASSSQRGGEQFF
TRBJ2-7,NA,14,TRBV9,NA,TGTGCCAGCAGCGCGGGGGTGGCAGCCTACGAGCAGTACTTC,CASSAGVAAYEQYF
TRBJ2-2,TRBD1,13,TRBV6-5,NA,TGTGCCAGCATCGGACAGGGCACCGGGGAGCTGTTTTTT,CASIGQGTGELFF
TRBJ2-5,NA,14,TRBV5-1,once,TGCGCCAGCAGCCCAGGGACAAACCAAGAGACCCAGTACTTC,CASSPGTNQETQYF
TRBJ1-4,NA,13,TRBV4-1,NA,TGCGCCACCTCCAGGGTGATAGGTGAAAAACTGTTTTTT,CATSRVIGEKLFF
TRBJ2-1,NA,12,TRBV28,NA,TGTGCCAGCAGTTTACGGCGGCCTGAGCAGTTCTTC,CASSLRRPEQFF
TRBJ1-4,NA,14,TRBV5-1,NA,TGCGCCAGCAGCTTGGGCAGGATAAATGAAAAACTGTTTTTT,CASSLGRINEKLFF
TRBJ1-3,TRBD1,15,TRBV3-1/TRBV3-2,NA,TGTGCCAGCAGCCAAGAGGACAGGGCTGGAAACACCATATATTTT,CASSQEDRAGNTIYF
TRBJ1-4,NA,18,TRBV4-2,NA,TGTGCCAGCAGCCAAGGCGAAGGTGACAGCGCAACTAATGAAAAACTGTTTTTT,CASSQGEGDSATNEKLFF
TRBJ2-7,TRBD1,15,TRBV19,once,TGTGCCAGTAGAGCCACAGGGGAACTCTCCTACGAGCAGTACTTC,CASRATGELSYEQYF
TRBJ1-2,NA,14,TRBV5-6,NA,TGTGCCAGCAGCTTGGCCACAGTCAACTATGGCTACACCTTC,CASSLATVNYGYTF
TRBJ2-1,TRBD2,14,TRBV20-1,NA,TGCAGTGCTAGTGGTGGGGGGAGGGCCAATGAGCAGTTCTTC,CSASGGGRANEQFF
TRBJ2-2,TRBD2,14,TRBV4-1,few,TGCGCCAGCAGCTGGACTAGCGGGACCGGGGAGCTGTTTTTT,CASSWTSGTGELFF
TRBJ1-4,TRBD1,15,TRBV4-1,NA,TGCGCCAGCAGCCGGCGGACAGGAGATAATGAAAAACTGTTTTTT,CASSRRTGDNEKLFF
TRBJ2-5,TRBD2,15,TRBV5-4,NA,TGTGCCAGCAGCTTGGAACGGGGGGGCCACGAGACCCAGTACTTC,CASSLERGGHETQYF
TRBJ2-6,NA,15,TRBV15,once,TGTGCCACCAGCACCGACAGCTCTGGGGCCAACGTCCTGACTTTC,CATSTDSSGANVLTF